This T cell receptor (beta chain) was sequenced for a study of T cell responses to AZD1222 COVID-19 vaccine. Study at large: Second doses at about 4 or about 12 weeks were pooled.

Worth noting for this clone: Antigen specificity is unknown.

TCRdb keeps only in-frame clones here, not all; method: immunoSEQ multiplex PCR. The sample lists around 120,000 clones; roughly 90% were seen once. V was trimmed by 5 bases and J by 15 bases, leaving 20 bases between them. The length of the CDR3 is 13 residues. Per the germline V gene, CDR1 is MNHEY and CDR2 is SMNVEV (reference sequence). Study-wide findings and caveats: Spike-wide coverage was observed for vaccine-associated CD4 TCRs, with dominant responses at 160-218 and 743-854. Seropositive at baseline were only 5 or 6 AZD1222 recipients. There were mostly white British donors and more females than males, and clonal diversity was possibly underestimated.

The chain carries TRBV27 and TRBJ2-1; D remains unclear. The sample in question was peripheral blood, obtained on day 0 of AZD1222 vaccination. This TCR derives from an adult in good health. The CDR3 sequence: CASSPPGPFSPFF. In nucleotides, the CDR3 is TGTGCCAGCAGTCCCCCGGGCCCTTTTTCCCCGTTCTTC.